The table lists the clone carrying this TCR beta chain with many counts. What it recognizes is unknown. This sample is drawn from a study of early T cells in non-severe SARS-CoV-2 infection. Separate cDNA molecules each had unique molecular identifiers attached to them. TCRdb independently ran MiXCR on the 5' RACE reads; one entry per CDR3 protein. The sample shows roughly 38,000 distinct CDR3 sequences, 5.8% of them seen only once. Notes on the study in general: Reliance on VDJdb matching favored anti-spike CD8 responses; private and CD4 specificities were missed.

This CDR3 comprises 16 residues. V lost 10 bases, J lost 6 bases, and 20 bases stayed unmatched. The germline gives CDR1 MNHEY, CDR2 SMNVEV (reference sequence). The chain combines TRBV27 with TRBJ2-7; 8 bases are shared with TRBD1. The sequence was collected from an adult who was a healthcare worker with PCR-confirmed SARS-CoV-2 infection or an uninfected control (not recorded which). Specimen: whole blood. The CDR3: CATKLYPTGARGEQYF. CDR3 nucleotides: TGTGCCACCAAACTTTACCCGACAGGGGCGCGGGGCGAGCAGTACTTC.